The 32 T cell receptor beta chains reported below all come from one sample, sequenced in a study of blood T cell repertoires in COVID-19. Profiling relied on immunoSEQ multiplex PCR, and the TCRdb table lists in-frame clones only, not all of them. This table has around 440,000 clones, about 91% appearing once. The sample taken for sequencing was peripheral blood. These receptors were taken from a woman in her fifties or sixties with COVID-19, enrolled during active disease.

The chain is built from TRBV30 and TRBJ1-2; D uncertain. The CDR3 totals 13 residues. CDR1 and CDR2 from the germline V gene are GTSNPN and SVGIG (reference sequence). V lost 4 bases to trimming and J lost 8 bases, with 17 bases between them. The CDR3 DNA sequence: TGTGCCTGGATCGAGTCCTCCTCTTACGGCTACACCTTC. Residues: CAWIESSSYGYTF.

The CDR3 is CASSMRGSGDTQYF. Here the CDR3 DNA reads TGTGCCAGTAGTATGAGGGGGTCCGGGGATACGCAGTATTTT. The chain joins TRBV19 to TRBJ2-3; D might be TRBD1 (6 bases). The V gene lost 3 bases and the J gene lost 6 bases, with 13 bases spanning the gap. The germline CDR1 and CDR2 sequences are LNHDA and SQIVND (reference sequence). CDR3 size: 14 residues.

The chain joins TRBV11-1 to TRBJ1-3; D unresolved. Germline V gives CDR1 SGHAT, CDR2 FQDESV (reference sequence). The CDR3 covers 13 residues. Trimming pared 5 bases from V and 0 bases from J, leaving 5 bases between. CDR3 nucleotides: TGTGCCAGCAGCCTAAACTCTGGAAACACCATATATTTT. The encoded protein is CASSLNSGNTIYF.

The chain has TRBV27 and TRBJ2-3, with D tentatively TRBD2 (7 bases). The ends were cut back, 3 bases at V and 8 bases at J, with 15 bases in the middle. CDR1 is MNHEY and CDR2 is SMNVEV in the germline V gene (reference sequence). This CDR3 is 14 amino acids long. Written as DNA, the CDR3 is TGTGCCAGCAGTTTCTCATCTAGGGGGGGTACGCAGTATTTT. It yields the protein CASSFSSRGGTQYF.

This chain connects TRBV7-8 to TRBJ1-4; 10 bases are shared with TRBD1. Trimming removed 7 bases from V and 4 bases from J; junction bases left unmatched: 3. Per germline, CDR1 SGHVS and CDR2 FQNEAQ. The CDR3 is 14 residues long. This CDR3 is CASTRDRGNEKLFF. In DNA form, the CDR3 reads TGTGCCAGCACCAGGGACAGGGGTAATGAAAAACTGTTTTTT.

The chain uses TRBV5-1 and TRBJ2-7, with D uncertain. Germline loops: CDR1 SGHRS, CDR2 YFSETQ. There are 12 residues in the CDR3. With 4 bases removed from V and 0 bases from J, the gap between germline ends came to 5 bases. The CDR3 bases are TGCGCCAGCAGCCTCCCCTCCTACGAGCAGTACTTC. Translated, it gives CASSLPSYEQYF.

The chain is built from TRBV7-2 and TRBJ2-1; 8 nucleotides align to TRBD2. The germline CDR1 and CDR2 sequences are SGHTA and FQGNSA. The CDR3 loop spans 15 amino acids. The V gene end was trimmed by 2 bases and the J gene end by 3 bases; junction bases not matched to a gene: 3. CDR3 sequence reads: CASSLRGLDYNEQFF. The CDR3 coding sequence is TGTGCCAGCAGCTTAAGGGGACTAGACTACAATGAGCAGTTCTTC.

The V gene is TRBV19, the J gene TRBJ2-1; 8 bases are a match to TRBD2. There are 18 residues in the CDR3. The germline V gene has CDR1 LNHDA and CDR2 SQIVND (reference sequence). Losses at the gene ends were 6 bases for V and 4 bases for J; bases not matched to a gene: 17. The CDR3 loop is CASRSLPTDIAGYNEQFF. DNA of the CDR3: TGTGCCAGTAGATCCCTCCCCACCGATATAGCGGGATACAATGAGCAGTTCTTC.

The chain joins TRBV18 to TRBJ1-1; 7 nucleotides line up with TRBD1. CDR1 is KGHSH, CDR2 LQKENI, per germline. This CDR3 comprises 13 residues. The J segment lost 7 bases and the V segment lost 6 bases, leaving 8 bases of the junction unmatched. The CDR3 spells CASSRSRGDEAFF. The CDR3 coding sequence is TGTGCCAGCTCCCGCAGCAGGGGGGATGAAGCTTTCTTT.

The rearrangement uses TRBV19 and TRBJ1-2; 7 bases map to TRBD1. Germline V gives CDR1 LNHDA, CDR2 SQIVND (reference sequence). This CDR3 is 14 amino acids long. Losses at the gene ends were 1 base for V and 6 bases for J; bases not matched to a gene: 5. The CDR3: CASSIVGTVHGYTF. The CDR3 DNA reads as TGTGCCAGTAGTATAGTGGGGACAGTCCATGGCTACACCTTC.

The CDR3 region is CASRPGTGSIPYEQYF. The DNA of the CDR3 is TGTGCCAGCAGACCCGGGACAGGTAGTATCCCGTACGAGCAGTACTTC. This chain links TRBV9 with TRBJ2-7, with 8 nucleotides matching TRBD1. Trimming removed 5 bases from V and 4 bases from J; junction bases left unmatched: 14. Germline CDR1 reads SGDLS; CDR2 reads YYNGEE. This CDR3 comprises 16 residues. Full variable domain (rest looked up from reference TRBV9 and TRBJ2-7): DSGVTQTPKHLITATGQRVTLRCSPRSGDLSVYWYQQSLDQGLQFLIQYYNGEERAKGNILERFSAQQFPDLHSELNLSSLELGDSALYFCASRPGTGSIPYEQYFGPGTRLTVT.

The genes are TRBV6-1 and TRBJ2-3; 12 bases match TRBD2. The germline V gene has CDR1 MNHNS and CDR2 SASEGT. V lost 2 bases, J lost 5 bases, and 5 bases stayed unmatched. This CDR3 spans 16 amino acids. Written as DNA, the CDR3 is TGTGCCAGCAGTGAAACGACTAGCGGGGGACGAGATACGCAGTATTTT. It yields the protein CASSETTSGGRDTQYF.

The chain links TRBV12-5 to TRBJ2-1; weak D call: TRBD2 (6 bases). Trimming left V 1 base short and J 9 bases short, with 19 bases between. Germline CDR1 LGHNT, CDR2 FRNRAP. The CDR3 is 16 residues long. The CDR3 region has the DNA TGTGCTAGTGGTTTGGGGGGCGGAGCGGGTGCCGTTGAGCAGTTCTTC. Residues: CASGLGGGAGAVEQFF.

The V call is TRBV2, the J call TRBJ2-1; D may be TRBD2 (6 bases). Between the trimmed V and J ends, which lost 7 bases and 0 bases, there was a span of 10 bases. The CDR3 runs to 14 residues. Germline assignment: CDR1 SNHLY and CDR2 FYNNEI. CDR3 in DNA: TGTGCCAGCACTGGAGGGAGCTCCTACAATGAGCAGTTCTTC. Translation gives CASTGGSSYNEQFF.

The rearrangement links TRBV19 to TRBJ1-2, with D possibly matching TRBD1 (6 bases). Per germline, CDR1 LNHDA and CDR2 SQIVND (reference sequence). The V end lost 5 bases, the J end lost 2 bases, and 12 bases lay between the germline ends. The CDR3 is 14 amino acids. The CDR3 reads CASSEGTGNYGYTF. CDR3 nucleotides: TGTGCCAGTAGTGAGGGAACAGGGAACTATGGCTACACCTTC.

This clone has only one observation. The gene calls are TRBV9 and TRBJ2-6, with 12 bases aligning to TRBD1. The CDR3 covers 19 residues. J was trimmed by 4 bases and V by 0 bases; bases with no gene match: 8. CDR1 and CDR2 from the germline V gene are SGDLS and YYNGEE. Written as DNA, the CDR3 is TGTGCCAGCAGCGTAGACCGGGACAGGGGGCAGTTGGGGGCCAACGTCCTGACTTTC. This sequence encodes CASSVDRDRGQLGANVLTF.

The chain is built from TRBV27 and TRBJ1-1, with D uncertain. The V end lost 2 bases, the J end lost 1 base, and 8 bases lay between the germline ends. This CDR3 spans 14 amino acids. From germline, CDR1 is MNHEY and CDR2 SMNVEV (reference sequence). This CDR3 is CASSLQEGNTEAFF. CDR3 DNA sequence: TGTGCCAGCAGTTTACAAGAGGGGAACACTGAAGCTTTCTTT.

This chain connects TRBV7-2 to TRBJ1-2, with D possibly TRBD1 on 5 matching bases. The CDR3 runs 16 residues. V shed 9 bases and J shed 5 bases, with 25 bases lying between them. Germline V gene lookup returns CDR1 SGHTA and CDR2 FQGNSA. The CDR3 sequence: CASRAGGPLWTYGYTF. Written as DNA, the CDR3 is TGTGCCAGTAGGGCGGGGGGACCCCTTTGGACTTATGGCTACACCTTC.

This rearrangement joins TRBV3-1 (or the pseudogene TRBV3-2) to TRBJ2-1; a weak D match, TRBD2 (5 bases). This CDR3 has 14 residues. Deletions cut 3 bases from V and 10 bases from J, with 16 bases between. Germline assignment: CDR1 LGHDT and CDR2 YNNKEL (reference sequence). CDR3 sequence reads: CASSQFGRRGEQFF. CDR3 coding DNA: TGTGCCAGCAGCCAGTTTGGTCGGCGCGGGGAGCAGTTCTTC.

The chain has TRBV19 and TRBJ2-1; TRBD2 is a possible D gene (7 bases). Per germline, CDR1 LNHDA and CDR2 SQIVND (reference sequence). The CDR3 has 18 amino acids. V lost 6 bases, J lost 0 bases, and 21 bases lay in between. CDR3 residues: CASRGRGAGATSYNEQFF. CDR3 sequence (DNA): TGTGCCAGTAGGGGCCGAGGGGCGGGGGCGACCTCCTACAATGAGCAGTTCTTC.

The DNA of the CDR3 is TGTGCCAGCAGTCCAGGATATGTCGCTGGAAACACCATATATTTT. It specifies CASSPGYVAGNTIYF. J is TRBJ1-3 and V is TRBV5-8; no clear D gene. Between the trimmed V and J ends, which lost 5 bases and 2 bases, there was a span of 14 bases. Germline CDR1 SGHTS, CDR2 YDEGEE. The CDR3 is made up of 15 amino acids.

The chain carries TRBV9 and TRBJ2-1; 7 nucleotides match TRBD1. The junction had 5 bases not matched to a gene; V was cut back by 3 bases and J by 5 bases. CDR1 and CDR2 from the germline V gene are SGDLS and YYNGEE. CDR3 size: 14 residues. This chain's CDR3 is CASSGQQGNNEQFF. The CDR3 DNA is TGTGCCAGCAGCGGACAACAGGGGAACAATGAGCAGTTCTTC.

The chain is built from TRBV5-1 and TRBJ2-4; 10 bases match TRBD1. The CDR3 has 16 amino acids. CDR1 and CDR2 from the germline V gene are SGHRS and YFSETQ. With V trimmed by 0 bases and J by 5 bases, 5 bases remained unmatched. In DNA, the CDR3 is TGCGCCAGCAGCTTGGGGTACGGGACAGGGGAAAACATTCAGTACTTC. Protein product: CASSLGYGTGENIQYF.

This chain joins TRBV5-1 and TRBJ1-3, with D maybe TRBD1 (6 bases). CDR1 SGHRS and CDR2 YFSETQ come from the germline V gene. This CDR3 region has 16 residues. Trimming pared 1 base from V and 0 bases from J, leaving 11 bases between. The CDR3 DNA reads TGCGCCAGCAGCTTGTTACAGGGCAGCTCTGGAAACACCATATATTTT. The encoded protein is CASSLLQGSSGNTIYF.

The J gene is TRBJ1-1, the V gene TRBV24-1; no clear D. V was clipped by 3 bases and J by 10 bases, with 14 bases between them. The CDR3 contains 13 residues. Germline assignment: CDR1 KGHDR and CDR2 SFDVKD. The CDR3 protein is CATSDPGSGTAFF. The CDR3 coding sequence is TGTGCCACCAGTGATCCGGGATCAGGCACAGCTTTCTTT.

The chain uses TRBV5-1 and TRBJ2-1; TRBD2 matches 11 bases. The CDR3 contains 14 residues. V trimming: 2 bases; J trimming: 7 bases; junction bases outside the gene matches: 2. CDR1 SGHRS and CDR2 YFSETQ come from the germline V gene. CDR3 DNA: TGCGCCAGCAGCTTAACTAGCGGGGGTAATGAGCAGTTCTTC. Translated, it gives CASSLTSGGNEQFF. The variable domain in full, with the rest retrieved from reference TRBV5-1 and TRBJ2-1, is KAGVTQTPRYLIKTRGQQVTLSCSPISGHRSVSWYQQTPGQGLQFLFEYFSETQRNKGNFPGRFSGRQFSNSRSEMNVSTLELGDSALYLCASSLTSGGNEQFFGPGTRLTVL.

This clone was detected a few times. This chain links TRBV7-9 with TRBJ1-2; D gene ambiguous. CDR1 is SEHNR, CDR2 FQNEAQ, per germline (reference sequence). The CDR3 is made up of 10 amino acids. V lost 5 bases and J 13 bases, leaving 11 bases between the germline ends. The CDR3 DNA reads TGTGCCAGCAGCCTACTTCTCCCCACCTTC. Its translation is CASSLLLPTF.

The V and J genes are TRBV15 and TRBJ2-3; D remains ambiguous. Trimming pared 6 bases from V and 7 bases from J, leaving 8 bases between. The CDR3 consists of 11 residues. Per germline, CDR1 LNHNV and CDR2 YYDKDF (reference sequence). CDR3 sequence: CATRSSNTQYF. The DNA of the CDR3 is TGTGCCACCAGGAGTAGTAATACGCAGTATTTT.

The V call is TRBV28, the J call TRBJ2-1; tentatively, D is TRBD1 (6 bases). Looked up from germline, CDR1 is MDHEN and CDR2 is SYDVKM. Trimming removed 5 bases from V and 3 bases from J, with 11 bases in between. This CDR3 comprises 14 residues. The CDR3 loop reads CASSLGTFYNEQFF. Written as DNA, the CDR3 is TGTGCCAGCAGTCTCGGGACATTCTACAATGAGCAGTTCTTC.

The chain combines TRBV19 with TRBJ1-1; 11 bases are shared with TRBD1. Germline values: CDR1 LNHDA, CDR2 SQIVND (reference sequence). The ends lost 5 bases at V and 0 bases at J; junction bases unmatched: 14. This CDR3 has 19 residues. The CDR3 DNA follows: TGTGCCAGTAGTGATCGACTCGGGACAGGGGGTGCGATGAACACTGAAGCTTTCTTT. It translates to CASSDRLGTGGAMNTEAFF.

The V call is TRBV5-6, the J call TRBJ1-1; unclear D gene. This CDR3 has 14 amino acids. Per germline, CDR1 SGHDT and CDR2 YYEEEE. V was pared by 2 bases and J by 1 base, with 9 bases between. The CDR3 DNA is TGTGCCAGCAGCTTTACCAGAAGGAACACTGAAGCTTTCTTT. Amino acid sequence: CASSFTRRNTEAFF.

J is TRBJ2-7 and V is TRBV6-6, with TRBD2 matching over 10 bases. Per germline, CDR1 MNHNY and CDR2 SVGAGI (reference sequence). The CDR3 extends over 15 amino acids. V trimming: 6 bases; J trimming: 1 base; junction bases outside the gene matches: 6. Here the CDR3 reads CASSPTAGGSYEQYF. The CDR3 nucleotides read TGTGCCAGCAGCCCTACAGCGGGGGGGTCCTACGAGCAGTACTTC.